The rows below give T cell receptor beta chains drawn from one sample of a study of cytomegalovirus exposure and HLA in healthy donors. The method was immunoSEQ multiplex PCR; TCRdb's version includes in-frame clones alone and lacks a portion of them. The sample yields 150,000 to 200,000 clones, roughly 80% seen once. Sequences were obtained from PBMCs. The receptors shown here come from a boy younger than 18 in good health and CMV-seronegative. CDR3s include the opening cysteine and the closing phenylalanine or tryptophan. D genes are given only for firm matches. For some rows the clone size is stated as once, few or many, or as a class when expanded; others skip it.

clone_size	v_call	j_call	d_call	cdr3_nt	cdr3_aa
once	TRBV27	TRBJ2-1	TRBD2	TGTGCCAGCAGTTTCAGCGGGAGACAACCCAATGAGCAGTTCTTC	CASSFSGRQPNEQFF
-	TRBV5-4	TRBJ2-1	TRBD2	TGTGCCAGCAGCAAAAGCGGGGGCCTGTTTAATGAGCAGTTCTTC	CASSKSGGLFNEQFF
-	TRBV2	TRBJ2-1	-	TGTGCCAGCAGATACCAGTACAATGAGCAGTTCTTC	CASRYQYNEQFF
-	TRBV10-3	TRBJ1-1	-	TGTGCCATCAGCGCCTCGGTGTCCACCGACACTGAAGCTTTCTTT	CAISASVSTDTEAFF
-	TRBV30	TRBJ2-5	-	TGTGCCTGGACCCCCCGGGGAGTTGACCAGTACTTC	CAWTPRGVDQYF
-	TRBV29-1	TRBJ1-4	-	TGCAGCGTTGTAGTCGCGCAGGCTGATAATGAAAAACTGTTTTTT	CSVVVAQADNEKLFF
-	TRBV7-2	TRBJ2-3	TRBD2	TGTGCCAGCAGCTTTAGCGGGGCGAAAGATACGCAGTATTTT	CASSFSGAKDTQYF
-	TRBV15	TRBJ1-1	TRBD1	TGTGCCACCAGCAGAGCGGACAGGGGGAACACTGAAGCTTTCTTT	CATSRADRGNTEAFF
-	TRBV5-6	TRBJ1-6	-	TGTGCCAGCAGCTCCCTCGCTCAGGTTTATAATTCACCCCTCCACTTT	CASSSLAQVYNSPLHF
-	TRBV7-3	TRBJ1-3	TRBD1	TGTGCCAGCAGCCCACCGGGACAGGGGGCTGGAAACACCATATATTTT	CASSPPGQGAGNTIYF
-	TRBV5-1	TRBJ2-7	-	TGCGCCAGCAGCTTACGCAGGGACTACGAGCAGTACTTC	CASSLRRDYEQYF
-	TRBV5-1	TRBJ2-1	-	TGCGCCAGCAGCTTGTCTCTGAGCTCCTACAATGAGCAGTTCTTC	CASSLSLSSYNEQFF
few	TRBV19	TRBJ1-4	-	TGTGCCAGCGGGGGTGTTGCAACTAATGAAAAACTGTTTTTT	CASGGVATNEKLFF
-	TRBV9	TRBJ1-1	-	TGTGCCAGCAGCGTAGCCCCTAACCCCACTCCGAACACTGAAGCTTTCTTT	CASSVAPNPTPNTEAFF
-	TRBV28	TRBJ2-3	-	TGTGCCAGCAGTCCCATTCGCGTGGGGCAGTCAGATACGCAGTATTTT	CASSPIRVGQSDTQYF
few	TRBV27	TRBJ1-1	-	TGTGCCAGCAGTTTGGACAGTCTGGAGACTGAAGCTTTCTTT	CASSLDSLETEAFF
-	TRBV30	TRBJ1-3	-	TGTGCCTGCCCCCAGATGGGGCAGGTAAACACCATATATTTT	CACPQMGQVNTIYF
few	TRBV5-1	TRBJ2-7	TRBD1	TGCGCCAGCAGCTTAGGACAGGGGATGTACGAGCAGTACTTC	CASSLGQGMYEQYF
once	TRBV28	TRBJ1-4	TRBD1	TGTGCCAGCAGTCGAACAGGGGGCACTAATGAAAAACTGTTTTTT	CASSRTGGTNEKLFF
-	TRBV28	TRBJ2-1	TRBD2	TGTGCCAGCAGTTTTTTCAGCGGGAGAAATGAGCAGTTCTTC	CASSFFSGRNEQFF
-	TRBV6-5	TRBJ1-6	-	TGTGCCAGCAGCTCGCTCGGGAATTCACCCCTCCACTTT	CASSSLGNSPLHF
-	TRBV10-2	TRBJ1-6	-	TGCGCCAGCCGATCAACAGACAGGACGCTTAATTCACCCCTCCACTTT	CASRSTDRTLNSPLHF
once	TRBV25-1	TRBJ2-1	TRBD2	TGTGCCAGCAGTCCCACTAGCGGGAAATCCTACAATGAGCAGTTCTTC	CASSPTSGKSYNEQFF
-	TRBV7-8	TRBJ1-2	TRBD1	TGTGCCAGCAGCTTAGTTGGACAGGGGCGAACTGGCTACACCTTC	CASSLVGQGRTGYTF
-	TRBV7-8	TRBJ2-1	TRBD1	TGTGCCAGCAGCTCCCTACGACAGGGGTGGGATGAGCAGTTCTTC	CASSSLRQGWDEQFF
few	TRBV6-4	TRBJ2-6	TRBD1	TGTGCCAGCAGTGAAGGGGGCGCTGGGGCCAACGTCCTGACTTTC	CASSEGGAGANVLTF
-	TRBV7-2	TRBJ1-1	TRBD1	TGTGCCAGCAGCTTAGCCGTGACAGGGGGAACTGAAGCTTTCTTT	CASSLAVTGGTEAFF
-	TRBV27	TRBJ2-7	-	TGTGCCAGCAGTTTAACTAGTCCTACCTACGAGCAGTACTTC	CASSLTSPTYEQYF
-	TRBV7-9	TRBJ2-5	-	TGTGCCAGCGGAGGAGAGACCCAGTACTTC	CASGGETQYF
-	TRBV28	TRBJ2-7	TRBD2	TGTGCCAGCAGTTTAACTAGCGGGCCTACCCTCCCCTACGAGCAGTACTTC	CASSLTSGPTLPYEQYF
few	TRBV6-5	TRBJ2-7	-	TGTGCCAGCAGTCCCCTCGACAGAGAGATTTACGAGCAGTACTTC	CASSPLDREIYEQYF
-	TRBV2	TRBJ2-5	-	TGTGCCAGCAGGACAGTCACCTTCCAAGAGACCCAGTACTTC	CASRTVTFQETQYF
-	TRBV18	TRBJ1-1	-	TGTGCCAGCTCACCGTCAGGGTTGAACACTGAAGCTTTCTTT	CASSPSGLNTEAFF
-	TRBV7-3	TRBJ2-7	TRBD1	TGTGCCAGCAGCCCTTCCGACAGGGTCGGCTACGAGCAGTACTTC	CASSPSDRVGYEQYF
-	TRBV5-1	TRBJ1-6	TRBD1	TGCGCCAGCAGCGGGGACAGGAGATATAATTCACCCCTCCACTTT	CASSGDRRYNSPLHF
-	TRBV27	TRBJ1-2	TRBD1	TGTGCCAGCAGTTTACAGAGGACAGGGACGAGCTATGGCTACACCTTC	CASSLQRTGTSYGYTF
-	TRBV6-6	TRBJ2-5	-	TGTGCCAGCAGAAATCCGACTAGCCAAGAGACCCAGTACTTC	CASRNPTSQETQYF
-	TRBV11-2	TRBJ2-3	-	TGTGCCAGCAGCTTAGACTCCTTTAGCACAGATACGCAGTATTTT	CASSLDSFSTDTQYF
-	TRBV7-9	TRBJ2-3	-	TGTGCCAGCAGCCGTAAGAGGCCATTCGAGGTGGATACGCAGTATTTT	CASSRKRPFEVDTQYF
few	TRBV9	TRBJ2-1	TRBD2	TGTGCCAGCGGCCGACTAGCGGCCAACAATGAGCAGTTCTTC	CASGRLAANNEQFF
-	TRBV30	TRBJ1-1	-	TGTGCCTGGAGTGTGGGTCAGGCGAACACTGAAGCTTTCTTT	CAWSVGQANTEAFF
once	TRBV14	TRBJ1-1	-	TGTGCCAGCAGCCCAAAGGGACTAGGGGGCACTGAAGCTTTCTTT	CASSPKGLGGTEAFF
-	TRBV5-1	TRBJ2-7	TRBD1	TGCGCCAGCAGCTTGGGGACAGGGGCGACCACCCTGCTCATTTACGAGCAGTACTTC	CASSLGTGATTLLIYEQYF
-	TRBV6-5	TRBJ2-7	-	TGTGCCAGCAGTTACTCCGGAGGGGCAGCCTACTACGAGCAGTACTTC	CASSYSGGAAYYEQYF
-	TRBV19	TRBJ1-5	-	TGTGCCAGTAGTACGACAGGAAGCTTCCGCAATCAGCCCCAGCATTTT	CASSTTGSFRNQPQHF
-	TRBV2	TRBJ1-2	-	TGTGCCAGCAGACCAACAGGGTTGGACTATGGCTACACCTTC	CASRPTGLDYGYTF
-	TRBV5-1	TRBJ2-7	-	TGCGCCAGCAGCTACGGCGGGGCATACGAGCAGTACTTC	CASSYGGAYEQYF
few	TRBV25-1	TRBJ1-2	TRBD1	TGTGCCAGCAGTGAGAAATCGACAGGGGGAATTCATGGCTACACCTTC	CASSEKSTGGIHGYTF
-	TRBV7-6	TRBJ2-4	-	TGTGCCAGCAGCTTACCCGGTACCAAAAACATTCAGTACTTC	CASSLPGTKNIQYF